This entry features one TCR beta chain sequence. The antigen is not known. Generated by immunoSEQ multiplex PCR, the TCRdb table keeps only in-frame clones and is missing some. Among almost 75,000 clones listed, 85% were seen once. The sample comes from a study of cytomegalovirus exposure and HLA in healthy donors. Germline CDR1 is MNHNS and CDR2 is SASEGT. This CDR3 region has 14 residues. V was pared by 6 bases and J by 1 base, with 3 bases of the junction left unmatched. General study results and limits: Specific recognition of CMV antigens was confirmed in vitro for a few chains (all CMV-associated).

This sequence joins TRBV6-1 and TRBJ2-3; TRBD1 aligns across 8 bases. This receptor was taken from a man aged 25 to 45 in good health and CMV-seronegative. The sequenced sample consisted of PBMCs. CDR3 amino acids: CASSPGQGTDTQYF. CDR3 sequence (DNA): TGTGCCAGCAGCCCGGGACAGGGCACAGATACGCAGTATTTT.